This T cell receptor beta chain was obtained from a study of OX40 agonist ivuxolimab in advanced cancers. The data were produced by immunoSEQ multiplex PCR, yet TCRdb's version contains in-frame clones alone and is incomplete. In the table there are approximately 70,000 clones, around 90% of which are singletons. V lost 3 bases and J lost 3, with 15 bases in between. Germline CDR1 reads SGDLS; CDR2 reads YYNGEE. This CDR3 comprises 15 residues. Sampling times: baseline, cycle 4 day 1, cycle 7 day 1. Findings and limits, study-wide: At 0.1 to 3.0 mg/kg, CD4+ and CD8+ blood T cells expanded clonally by week 6. Expanded peripheral T cells had an undetermined antigen specificity.

Worth noting for this clone: Its cognate antigen is unknown.

The chain couples TRBV9 to TRBJ2-5; D tentatively fits TRBD1 or TRBD2 (5 bases each). The sequence was collected from an adult with an advanced solid tumor such as melanoma, head and neck, liver or kidney cancer. Sequencing used CD4+ or CD8+ T cells sorted from blood, obtained in a trial of the OX40 agonist ivuxolimab. CDR3 in amino acids: CASSATGTAKETQYF. As DNA, the CDR3 is TGTGCCAGCAGCGCGACCGGGACGGCGAAAGAGACCCAGTACTTC.